This TCR beta chain was profiled in a study of blood T cell repertoires in COVID-19. Study as a whole: Sites across the United States, Italy and Spain contributed samples from acute and convalescent COVID-19.

All enrollees were roughly 18 to 90 years old and from 25 or so US areas. What the recovered Cohort 3 donors had was two negative PCRs, clearance, or symptom resolution. This clone was observed once. The J segment lost 0 bases and the V segment lost 7 bases, leaving 3 bases of the junction unmatched. The germline gives CDR1 MNHEY, CDR2 SVGAGI. This CDR3 region has 15 residues. In the study's own analysis: Reference gene primers were amplified, and this amplification served to estimate nucleated cell counts. Libraries were prepared by immunoSEQ multiplex PCR; TCRdb keeps only in-frame clonotypes and omits some of them. That table supplies the V and J calls and clone size; D and trimming were determined from the DNA. The repertoire holds about 380,000 clones, with about 87% as singletons.

The sequenced material came from PBMCs or T cells enriched from blood (not recorded which). The sequence was obtained from a man aged 25-45 years who had recovered from COVID-19. The V and J genes are TRBV6-5 and TRBJ1-6; 7 bases agree with TRBD1. Here the CDR3 reads CASTRDSSYNSPLHF. The CDR3 bases are TGTGCCAGCACCCGGGACAGCTCCTATAATTCACCCCTCCACTTT.